Each of the 4 T cell receptor beta chains below was sequenced from the same sample in a study of post-analysis software for immune sequencing data. Study results and caveats: Included in a set of several TRBV segments more frequent in patients than controls were TRBV5-6, TRBV5-1 and TRBV20-1.

Presence of unique molecular identifiers characterized the TCR beta cDNA libraries. In TCRdb, the PCR reads were re-called with MiXCR into one record per CDR3 protein. The profile shows some 450,000 distinct CDR3 sequences, 40% to 55% of them singletons. Antigen specificity for these receptors is unknown. The specimen sequenced was blood. These receptors were collected from a girl aged 5 to 17 with multiple sclerosis.

For this clonotype: At one end the junction does not follow the germline gene, possibly because of a read error. This chain connects TRBV15 to TRBJ2-1; maybe TRBD2 (5 bases). The CDR3 is made up of 15 amino acids. Germline CDR1 and CDR2: LNHNV and YYDKDF (reference sequence). The CDR3 DNA sequence: TGTGCCACCAGCAGAGATCTGGAGGCGTTCGGGGAGCGGTTCTTC. It codes for CATSRDLEAFGERFF.

This rearrangement joins TRBV15 to TRBJ1-5; D is ambiguous. The V and J ends lost 1 base and 3 bases respectively, with 7 bases between them. Germline CDR1 and CDR2: LNHNV and YYDKDF (reference sequence). This CDR3 spans 14 amino acids. CDR3 region: CATSRGGLNQPQHF. The CDR3 DNA reads as TGTGCCACCAGCAGAGGGGGTCTCAATCAGCCCCAGCATTTT.

The rearrangement uses TRBV5-1 and TRBJ1-1; D might be TRBD1 (5 bases). Looked up from germline, CDR1 is SGHRS and CDR2 is YFSETQ. Between the trimmed V and J ends, which lost 0 bases and 7 bases, there was a span of 13 bases. The CDR3 runs to 14 residues. CDR3: CASSLGGGGFEAFF. As DNA, the CDR3 is TGCGCCAGCAGCTTGGGTGGGGGGGGGTTTGAAGCTTTCTTT. Full variable domain (missing parts from reference TRBV5-1 and TRBJ1-1): KAGVTQTPRYLIKTRGQQVTLSCSPISGHRSVSWYQQTPGQGLQFLFEYFSETQRNKGNFPGRFSGRQFSNSRSEMNVSTLELGDSALYLCASSLGGGGFEAFFGQGTRLTVV.

The gene calls are TRBV6-6 and TRBJ2-5; 8 bases fit TRBD1. Germline CDR1 MNHNY, CDR2 SVGAGI (reference sequence). The trim removed 6 bases at V and 11 bases at J, leaving 14 bases unmatched. CDR3 size: 14 residues. The CDR3 spells CASSPTGTGREQYF. The CDR3 nucleotides are TGTGCCAGCAGCCCGACCGGGACAGGTCGAGAGCAGTACTTC.